This entry concerns a single TCR beta chain. The antigen remains unidentified. The CDR3 end is not reached by the read, which stops 3 residues before it; the germline J gene fills it in. The data were taken from a study of T cells in women clearing cervical HPV infection. Findings and caveats of the study: Cases carried less TRBV6-7 than controls: about 0.1% versus 0.15%.

TCR beta CDR3 amplified by multiplex PCR from about 1200 ng genomic DNA. Repertoires were generated with immunoSEQ multiplex PCR, while TCRdb's copy carries only in-frame clones and drops some. This repertoire includes 20,000 to 30,000 clones. V was clipped by 5 bases and J by 7 bases, with 15 bases between them. Germline V gene sequence: CDR1 PRHDT, CDR2 FYEKMQ (reference sequence). There are 14 residues in the CDR3. The chain couples TRBV13 to TRBJ2-1; possible D gene TRBD1, 6 bases. This TCR was recovered from a woman between 18 and 70 years old with a cervical HPV16 infection that either progressed to CIN3+ or cleared (not recorded which). Sequences were obtained from blood buffy coat. The CDR3 bases that were read are TGTGCCAGCAGCCCAGGGGTAGCAGGTAATGAG. Translation: CASSPGVAGNE. The CDR3 reads in full as CASSPGVAGNEQFF.